This T cell receptor beta chain was identified in a study of identical twins. Overall study findings and caveats: Out-of-frame alpha sequences shared by twins were enriched for low generation probability. A partial confounding effect on zero-insertion analyses could come from invariant MAIT and iNKT cells.

The CDR3 contains 13 residues. Deletions cut 2 bases from V and 9 bases from J, with 13 bases between. Germline V gives CDR1 SGHTA, CDR2 FQGNSA. This clonotype was counted at least ten times. The antigen remains unidentified. Template switching added a universal primer site, and cDNA bore unique molecular identifiers. TCRdb reprocessed the 5' RACE reads via MiXCR and lists one record per CDR3 protein. The data hold around 200,000 distinct CDR3 sequences, with roughly 9.4% observed a single time. This chain uses TRBV7-2 with TRBJ1-1; no firm D call. Sequencing was done on a sample of memory (CD45RO+) T cells sorted from blood. The receptor's source is a woman aged 18-29 years in good health. Here the CDR3 DNA reads TGTGCCAGCAGCTTACCTGGTAGTCGAAAAGCTTTCTTT. It translates to CASSLPGSRKAFF.